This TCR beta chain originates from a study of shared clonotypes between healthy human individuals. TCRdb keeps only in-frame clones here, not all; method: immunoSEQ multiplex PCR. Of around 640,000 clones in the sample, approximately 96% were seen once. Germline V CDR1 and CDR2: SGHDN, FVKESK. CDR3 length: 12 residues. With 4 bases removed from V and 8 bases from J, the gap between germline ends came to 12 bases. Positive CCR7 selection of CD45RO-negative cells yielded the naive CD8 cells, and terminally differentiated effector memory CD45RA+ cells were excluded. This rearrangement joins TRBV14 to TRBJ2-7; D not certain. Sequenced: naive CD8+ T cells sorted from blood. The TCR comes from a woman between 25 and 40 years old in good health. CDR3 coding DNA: TGTGCCAGCAGCCGAACCTCGGAGAAGCAGTACTTC. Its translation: CASSRTSEKQYF.